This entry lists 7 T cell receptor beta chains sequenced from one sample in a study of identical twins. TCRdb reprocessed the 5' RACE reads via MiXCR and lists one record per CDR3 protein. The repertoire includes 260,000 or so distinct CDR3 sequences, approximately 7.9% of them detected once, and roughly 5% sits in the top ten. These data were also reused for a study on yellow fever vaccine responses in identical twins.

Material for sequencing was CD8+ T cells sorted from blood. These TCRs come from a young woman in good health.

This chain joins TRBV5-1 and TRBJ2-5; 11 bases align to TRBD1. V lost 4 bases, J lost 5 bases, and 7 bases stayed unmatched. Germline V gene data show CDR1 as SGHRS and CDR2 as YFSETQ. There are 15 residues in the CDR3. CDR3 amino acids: CASSPGQGVLETQYF. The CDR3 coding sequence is TGCGCCAGCAGCCCGGGACAGGGGGTTCTGGAGACCCAGTACTTC.

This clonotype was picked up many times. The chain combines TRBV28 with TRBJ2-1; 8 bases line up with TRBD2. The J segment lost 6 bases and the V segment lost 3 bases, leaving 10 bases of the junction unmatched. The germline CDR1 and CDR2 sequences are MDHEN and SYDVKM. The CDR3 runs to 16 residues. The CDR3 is CASSFSGGDLINEQFF. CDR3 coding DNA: TGTGCCAGCAGTTTCTCCGGGGGGGATCTTATCAATGAGCAGTTCTTC.

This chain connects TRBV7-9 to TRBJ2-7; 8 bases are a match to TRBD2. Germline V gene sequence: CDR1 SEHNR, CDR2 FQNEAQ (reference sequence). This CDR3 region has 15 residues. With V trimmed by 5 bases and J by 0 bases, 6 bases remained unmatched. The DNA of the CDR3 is TGTGCCAGCAGCCCGACTAGCGACAGCTCCTACGAGCAGTACTTC. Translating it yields CASSPTSDSSYEQYF.

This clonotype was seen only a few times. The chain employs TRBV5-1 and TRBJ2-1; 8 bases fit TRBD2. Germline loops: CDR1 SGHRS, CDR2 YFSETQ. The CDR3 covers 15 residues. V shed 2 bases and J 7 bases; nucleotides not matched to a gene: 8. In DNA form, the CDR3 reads TGCGCCAGCAGCTTCTGGCGGGAGGCTGTAAATGAGCAGTTCTTC. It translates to CASSFWREAVNEQFF.

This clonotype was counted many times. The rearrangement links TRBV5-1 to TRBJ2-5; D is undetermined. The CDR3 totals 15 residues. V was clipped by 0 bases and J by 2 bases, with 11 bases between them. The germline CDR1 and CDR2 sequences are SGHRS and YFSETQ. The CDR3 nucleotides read TGCGCCAGCAGCTTGGAGGCCAGAGAACAAGAGACCCAGTACTTC. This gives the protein CASSLEAREQETQYF.

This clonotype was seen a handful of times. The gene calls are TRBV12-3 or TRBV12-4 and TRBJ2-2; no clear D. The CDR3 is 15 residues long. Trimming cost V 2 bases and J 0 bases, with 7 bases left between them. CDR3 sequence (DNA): TGTGCCAGCAGTTTAAGTCACGCGAACACCGGGGAGCTGTTTTTT. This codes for CASSLSHANTGELFF.

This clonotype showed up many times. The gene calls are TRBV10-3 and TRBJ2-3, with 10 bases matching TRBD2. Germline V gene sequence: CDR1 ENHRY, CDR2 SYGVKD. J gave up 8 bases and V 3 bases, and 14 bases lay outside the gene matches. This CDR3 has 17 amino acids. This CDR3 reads CAISDERLAGSFGTQYF. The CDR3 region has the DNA TGTGCCATCAGTGATGAAAGACTAGCGGGTTCATTTGGTACGCAGTATTTT.